Each of the 20 T cell receptor beta chains below was sequenced from the same sample in a study of cytotoxic CD8 clonotypes in ibrutinib-treated CLL. Sequenced by immunoSEQ multiplex PCR; TCRdb stores in-frame clones only, minus some. The data show fewer than 90,000 clones, 68% seen once. The input for sequencing was PBMCs, taken after 12 months of ibrutinib treatment. These receptors were obtained from a human donor with chronic lymphocytic leukemia.

The V and J genes are TRBV6-5 and TRBJ1-1, with 7 bases aligning to TRBD1. V shed 7 bases and J 6 bases; nucleotides not matched to a gene: 11. The length of the CDR3 is 14 residues. Looked up from germline, CDR1 is MNHEY and CDR2 is SVGAGI. CDR3 residues: CASTRAGGSAEAFF. The CDR3 DNA reads as TGTGCCAGCACCAGAGCAGGGGGTAGCGCTGAAGCTTTCTTT.

This clone was seen only once. The rearrangement links TRBV18 to TRBJ1-3; no firm D call. Trimming shortened V by 5 bases and J by 0 bases, and 11 bases separated the two germline ends. Germline values: CDR1 KGHSH, CDR2 LQKENI. The CDR3 is 15 residues long. The DNA for the CDR3 is TGTGCCAGCTCATTCGACGGACGCTCTGGAAACACCATATATTTT. This gives the protein CASSFDGRSGNTIYF.

This chain links TRBV29-1 with TRBJ2-1; the D gene is possibly TRBD1 (6 bases). The CDR3 has 16 amino acids. V was cut by 1 base and J by 5 bases, with 18 bases left in between. Germline V lookup: CDR1 SQVTM, CDR2 ANQGSEA. The CDR3 nucleotides read TGCAGCGTTGAAGCCCGGACAGCCCTTACACACAATGAGCAGTTCTTC. Amino acids: CSVEARTALTHNEQFF.

J is TRBJ1-6 and V is TRBV2; D is possibly TRBD1 (6 bases). V lost 5 bases and J lost 8, with 19 bases in between. The germline V gene has CDR1 SNHLY and CDR2 FYNNEI. CDR3 length: 16 residues. CDR3 nucleotides: TGTGCCAGCAGTTCCCAGGGGAGGGGGGGCTATTCACCCCTCCACTTT. It encodes CASSSQGRGGYSPLHF.

This chain joins TRBV18 and TRBJ1-5, with a possible D match to TRBD1 (5 bases). CDR1 and CDR2 from the germline V gene are KGHSH and LQKENI. Deletions cut 2 bases from V and 1 base from J, with 15 bases between. This CDR3 region has 17 residues. In nucleotides, the CDR3 is TGTGCCAGCTCACCATACCCCGGGGCCGGCAGCAATCAGCCCCAGCATTTT. This codes for CASSPYPGAGSNQPQHF.

The CDR3 DNA sequence: TGTGCCAGCAGCTTAGGGTCGGCAGGGGAGTCTTTCTTT. Amino acids: CASSLGSAGESFF. This chain connects TRBV5-5 to TRBJ1-1; D is perhaps TRBD1 (6 bases). In germline, CDR1 is SGHKS, CDR2 YYEKEE (reference sequence). The CDR3 is 13 amino acids. The germline V and J ends were trimmed by 2 bases and 12 bases, with 17 bases remaining between them.

This clone was found a few times. The V call is TRBV11-1, the J call TRBJ1-6; the D gene is possibly TRBD1 (6 bases). Germline CDR1 SGHAT, CDR2 FQDESV (reference sequence). This CDR3 spans 13 amino acids. V dropped 4 bases and J dropped 14 bases, with 15 bases sitting between them. This chain's CDR3 is CASSYKGGLTLHF. CDR3 bases: TGTGCCAGCAGCTATAAAGGGGGTCTGACCCTCCACTTT.

J is TRBJ2-6 and V is TRBV7-8; no clear D. The CDR3 has 15 residues. Germline CDR1 and CDR2: SGHVS and FQNEAQ. V lost 4 bases, J lost 1 base, and 8 bases lay in between. CDR3 nucleotide sequence: TGTGCCAGCAGCTCCCCCGTTTCTGGGGCCAACGTCCTGACTTTC. Its protein is CASSSPVSGANVLTF. The full variable domain, with the rest looked up from reference TRBV7-8 and TRBJ2-6, is GAGVSQSPRYKVAKRGQDVALRCDPISGHVSLFWYQQALGQGPEFLTYFQNEAQLDKSGLPSDRFFAERPEGSVSTLKIQRTQQEDSAVYLCASSSPVSGANVLTFGAGSRLTVL.

J is TRBJ1-2 and V is TRBV2; the match to TRBD1 covers 9 bases. The CDR3 covers 16 residues. Per the germline V gene, CDR1 is SNHLY and CDR2 is FYNNEI. The V segment lost 5 bases and the J segment 5 bases; nucleotides outside the gene matches: 12. The CDR3: CASSPRDGQGRYGYTF. CDR3 DNA sequence: TGTGCCAGCAGTCCCAGAGATGGACAGGGGCGTTATGGCTACACCTTC. The complete variable domain, with remaining parts taken from reference TRBV2 and TRBJ1-2, reads EPEVTQTPSHQVTQMGQEVILRCVPISNHLYFYWYRQILGQKVEFLVSFYNNEISEKSEIFDDQFSVERPDGSNFTLKIRSTKLEDSAMYFCASSPRDGQGRYGYTFGSGTRLTVV.

The chain is built from TRBV6-4 and TRBJ1-6; a possible D gene is TRBD1 (6 bases). V lost 4 bases and J lost 7, with 14 bases in between. Germline V gives CDR1 MRHNA, CDR2 SNTAGT. The CDR3 is 15 amino acids. CDR3 region: CASSVDSRGNSPLHF. As DNA, the CDR3 is TGTGCCAGCAGTGTGGACAGTAGGGGGAATTCACCCCTCCACTTT.

This chain connects TRBV5-1 to TRBJ2-7; 7 nucleotides line up with TRBD1. Germline CDR1 reads SGHRS; CDR2 reads YFSETQ. The CDR3 spans 13 residues. V was clipped by 4 bases and J by 3 bases; unmatched bases: 4. The CDR3 bases are TGCGCCAGCAGCCTAGGACAGGTCTACGAGCAGTACTTC. It encodes CASSLGQVYEQYF.

The chain couples TRBV7-2 to TRBJ1-5, with 11 bases fitting TRBD1. The trim removed 5 bases at V and 6 bases at J, leaving 3 bases unmatched. Germline CDR1 reads SGHTA; CDR2 reads FQGNSA. This CDR3 spans 14 amino acids. In DNA, the CDR3 is TGTGCCAGCAGCGAAGGACAGGGGGCTCAGCCCCAGCATTTT. Residues: CASSEGQGAQPQHF.

The chain is built from TRBV5-6 and TRBJ2-3; 10 bases are a match to TRBD2. The CDR3 totals 16 residues. The J segment lost 0 bases and the V segment lost 2 bases, leaving 3 bases of the junction unmatched. Germline CDR1 and CDR2: SGHDT and YYEEEE. The CDR3: CASSFQAGGSTDTQYF. CDR3 DNA: TGTGCCAGCAGCTTTCAAGCGGGGGGGAGCACAGATACGCAGTATTTT.

This chain uses TRBV6-5 with TRBJ2-7, with a possible D match to TRBD2 (6 bases). Per the germline V gene, CDR1 is MNHEY and CDR2 is SVGAGI. Trimming shortened V by 0 bases and J by 2 bases, and 11 bases separated the two germline ends. This CDR3 has 15 amino acids. CDR3 sequence: CASSYSTGSPYEQYF. The CDR3, as DNA: TGTGCCAGCAGTTACTCGACCGGGAGCCCCTACGAGCAGTACTTC.

The chain employs TRBV5-4 and TRBJ1-1, with a tentative D call TRBD1 (6 bases). This CDR3 has 14 residues. V was shortened by 4 bases and J by 3 bases, with 13 bases between the two germline ends. CDR1 is SGHNT, CDR2 YYREEE, per germline (reference sequence). The CDR3 bases are TGTGCCAGCAGCCCGAACCAGGGGTACACTGAAGCTTTCTTT. Protein product: CASSPNQGYTEAFF. Based on the CDR3 plus reference TRBV5-4 and TRBJ1-1, the full variable domain is ETGVTQSPTHLIKTRGQQVTLRCSSQSGHNTVSWYQQALGQGPQFIFQYYREEENGRGNFPPRFSGLQFPNYSSELNVNALELDDSALYLCASSPNQGYTEAFFGQGTRLTVV.

The chain employs TRBV5-4 and TRBJ2-2; D is uncertain. The V end lost 0 bases, the J end lost 1 base, and 7 bases lay between the germline ends. The germline V gene encodes CDR1 SGHNT and CDR2 YYREEE (reference sequence). The CDR3 is 15 residues long. The CDR3 DNA sequence: TGTGCCAGCAGCTTGGCTGGGTGGAACACCGGGGAGCTGTTTTTT. Residues: CASSLAGWNTGELFF.

CDR3 residues: CASSKKLPLGGCNSPLHF. DNA of the CDR3: TGTGCCAGCAGCAAAAAACTGCCACTTGGGGGTTGTAATTCACCCCTCCACTTT. This rearrangement joins TRBV21-1 to TRBJ1-6. TRBV21-1 represents a pseudogene. This CDR3 spans 18 amino acids.

J is TRBJ2-1 and V is TRBV7-7, with 9 bases identical to TRBD1. CDR3 length equals 17 residues. Unmatched junction bases numbered 10, after V lost 5 bases and J lost 2 bases. CDR1 is SSHAT and CDR2 is FNYEAQ in the germline V gene (reference sequence). CDR3 in amino acids: CASSRGSNRGPYNEQFF. As DNA, the CDR3 is TGTGCCAGCAGCAGGGGATCCAACAGGGGGCCCTACAATGAGCAGTTCTTC.

The chain links TRBV5-1 to TRBJ2-5; 12 bases map to TRBD2. The J call may be incorrect, as the DNA end agrees better with TRBJ2-7. The V gene's germline CDR1 is SGHRS and CDR2 YFSETQ. The CDR3 totals 16 residues. CDR3 DNA sequence: TGCGCCAGCAGCTTGGGGACTAGCGGGGCCTCCTACGAGCAGTACTTC. Translation gives CASSLGTSGASYEQYF.

This chain links TRBV23-1 with TRBJ1-5; no firm D call. TRBV23-1 is treated as an ORF (open reading frame) with a function not yet certain. The germline V and J ends were trimmed by 4 bases and 5 bases, with 15 bases remaining between them. This CDR3 has 15 residues. The CDR3 reads CASSPKIRNHQPQHF. The CDR3 DNA follows: TGCGCCAGCAGTCCGAAAATAAGAAACCATCAGCCCCAGCATTTT.